The 15 T cell receptor beta chains in this list originate from one sample, sequenced in a study of cytomegalovirus exposure and HLA in healthy donors. It was with 60 Vbeta and 13 Jbeta primers that the PCR ran. This table comes from immunoSEQ multiplex PCR, and its TCRdb copy is limited to in-frame clones, with some not included. Counted here are 90,000 to 120,000 clones, about 80% occurring once; the ten biggest clones make up less than 3.5%. Sequencing was carried out using PBMCs. All receptors derive from a young man in good health and CMV-seropositive.

V usage is TRBV19 and J usage is TRBJ2-1; TRBD2 aligns across 13 bases. CDR3 length: 15 amino acids. After removal of 6 bases from V and 7 bases from J, the junction contained 6 bases not matched to a gene. CDR1 is LNHDA, CDR2 SQIVND, per germline (reference sequence). CDR3 sequence reads: CASSYTSGGANEQFF. The DNA for the CDR3 is TGTGCCAGTAGCTATACTAGCGGGGGGGCAAATGAGCAGTTCTTC.

The CDR3 nucleotides are TGTGCCAGCACCACAGGGGCGCAAGGCAATCAGCCCCAGCATTTT. Its translation is CASTTGAQGNQPQHF. This chain uses TRBV2 with TRBJ1-5, with 7 bases that match TRBD1. V shed 7 bases, J shed 2 bases, and the junction held 8 bases outside the gene matches. The CDR3 is made up of 15 amino acids. Germline CDR1 is SNHLY and CDR2 is FYNNEI.

The chain joins TRBV15 to TRBJ2-1; TRBD1 is a possible D gene (7 bases). Germline V CDR1 and CDR2: LNHNV, YYDKDF (reference sequence). The length of the CDR3 is 16 residues. V was pared by 5 bases and J by 1 base, with 15 bases between. CDR3 in amino acids: CATSGDRDSSYNEQFF. The DNA of the CDR3 is TGTGCCACCAGCGGTGACAGGGACTCATCCTACAATGAGCAGTTCTTC.

This chain joins TRBV21-1 and TRBJ1-6; the table's D call, TRBD1, has no DNA check behind it. TRBV21-1 is a documented pseudogene. The CDR3 spans 16 residues. CDR3 residues: CASKAPGGNYNSPLHF. The CDR3 DNA sequence: TGTGCCAGCAAAGCCCCAGGGGGCAATTATAATTCACCCCTCCACTTT.

The table lists this clone with a few counts. This rearrangement joins TRBV5-1 to TRBJ1-4, with 9 nucleotides matching TRBD1. Losses at the gene ends were 2 bases for V and 6 bases for J; bases not matched to a gene: 2. Germline lookup yields CDR1 SGHRS and CDR2 YFSETQ. This CDR3 has 14 amino acids. CDR3 sequence reads: CASSFRTGDEKLFF. The CDR3 bases are TGCGCCAGCAGCTTTAGGACAGGGGATGAAAAACTGTTTTTT.

The rearrangement uses TRBV7-3 and TRBJ2-5, with D possibly TRBD2 on 5 matching bases. Trimming pared 6 bases from V and 1 base from J, leaving 24 bases between. The CDR3 covers 18 residues. Germline CDR1 and CDR2: SGHTA and FQGTGA. The CDR3 is CASSEYPPRELIQETQYF. The CDR3 coding sequence is TGTGCCAGCAGTGAGTACCCCCCCCGGGAACTCATCCAAGAGACCCAGTACTTC.

CDR3 nucleotide sequence: TGTGCCAGCAGCTTAGAGGTTGACGGGGGCACTGAAGCTTTCTTT. It is translated as CASSLEVDGGTEAFF. V and J are TRBV11-2 and TRBJ1-1; tentatively, D is TRBD1 (5 bases). CDR1 and CDR2 from the germline V gene are SGHAT and FQNNGV. Trimming removed 0 bases at V and 4 bases at J, with 12 bases between. This CDR3 contains 15 residues.

Regarding this clone: This specimen includes other DNA sequences encoding the same CDR3. V is TRBV27 and J is TRBJ2-3, with 8 bases lining up with TRBD2. The CDR3 totals 15 residues. Germline values: CDR1 MNHEY, CDR2 SMNVEV (reference sequence). V lost 7 bases to trimming and J lost 3 bases; unmatched junction nucleotides: 9. CDR3 DNA: TGTGCCAGCACCGACCGGGGGGGTAGGACAGATACGCAGTATTTT. Its protein product is CASTDRGGRTDTQYF.

The rearrangement joins TRBV14 to TRBJ1-3; D is ambiguous. Trimming left V 2 bases short and J 0 bases short, with 5 bases between. The CDR3 runs to 14 residues. Germline V gene sequence: CDR1 SGHDN, CDR2 FVKESK. CDR3 loop: CASSQTYSGNTIYF. CDR3 nucleotide sequence: TGTGCCAGCAGCCAAACTTACTCTGGAAACACCATATATTTT.

The J gene is TRBJ1-2, the V gene TRBV6-5, with D hard to call. The germline gives CDR1 MNHEY, CDR2 SVGAGI. The CDR3 length is 12 residues. The V end lost 6 bases, the J end lost 3 bases, and 8 bases lay between the germline ends. CDR3 in amino acids: CASRAGDYGYTF. The CDR3 bases are TGTGCCAGCAGGGCCGGAGACTATGGCTACACCTTC.

The rearrangement joins TRBV28 to TRBJ1-1; 7 bases fit TRBD1. This CDR3 comprises 15 residues. The germline V gene has CDR1 MDHEN and CDR2 SYDVKM. V shed 6 bases, J shed 0 bases, and the junction held 7 bases outside the gene matches. DNA for the CDR3: TGTGCCAGCAGCCCGAGACAGGGATTGAACACTGAAGCTTTCTTT. It is translated as CASSPRQGLNTEAFF. Based on the CDR3 plus reference TRBV28 and TRBJ1-1, the full variable domain is DVKVTQSSRYLVKRTGEKVFLECVQDMDHENMFWYRQDPGLGLRLIYFSYDVKMKEKGDIPEGYSVSREKKERFSLILESASTNQTSMYLCASSPRQGLNTEAFFGQGTRLTVV.

J is TRBJ1-2 and V is TRBV9; the D gene is possibly TRBD1 (5 bases). The CDR3 totals 15 residues. V was clipped by 2 bases and J by 3 bases, with 14 bases between them. The V gene's germline CDR1 is SGDLS and CDR2 YYNGEE. The CDR3 bases are TGTGCCAGCAGCGTCCGTGCTGGGGCTGACTATGGCTACACCTTC. Amino acids: CASSVRAGADYGYTF.

V is TRBV5-5 and J is TRBJ2-4, with D possibly TRBD2 on 6 matching bases. The V gene's germline CDR1 is SGHKS and CDR2 YYEKEE (reference sequence). This CDR3 spans 16 amino acids. With 3 bases removed from V and 0 bases from J, the gap between germline ends came to 13 bases. CDR3 DNA: TGTGCCAGCAGCTCGCCGGGACTCCTAGCCAAAAACATTCAGTACTTC. Its protein is CASSSPGLLAKNIQYF.

The table lists this clone with a few counts. The CDR3 region has the DNA TGTGCCAGCAGTTATATCCCAGGGGGCATGAACACTGAAGCTTTCTTT. It is translated as CASSYIPGGMNTEAFF. The chain has TRBV6-5 and TRBJ1-1; TRBD1 aligns across 8 bases. This CDR3 contains 16 residues. V gave up 3 bases and J gave up 0 bases; unmatched junction bases: 6. Germline V gene data show CDR1 as MNHEY and CDR2 as SVGAGI.

The J gene is TRBJ2-3, the V gene TRBV7-3, with D hard to call. With 6 bases removed from V and 0 bases from J, the gap between germline ends came to 7 bases. The CDR3 has 13 residues. CDR1 is SGHTA and CDR2 is FQGTGA in the germline V gene. The CDR3 DNA sequence: TGTGCCAGCAGGCGAGAAAGCACAGATACGCAGTATTTT. This translates into CASRRESTDTQYF.